This T cell receptor (beta chain) was obtained from a study of T cell changes during pregnancy in multiple sclerosis. Clones were read by immunoSEQ multiplex PCR, and TCRdb kept only the in-frame ones, dropping some. The repertoire holds tens of thousands of clones, with approximately 92% as singletons. The CDR3 spans 16 residues. With V trimmed by 1 base and J by 9 bases, 9 bases remained unmatched. Germline-derived CDR1 and CDR2 are LGHNA and YSLEER. The clonotype comes from a female donor with multiple sclerosis, enrolled in a pregnancy study. The specimen was peripheral blood, collected in the second trimester of pregnancy. The chain carries TRBV4-3 and TRBJ2-1, with 10 bases matching TRBD2. The CDR3 DNA sequence: TGCGCCAGCAGCCAAGTTATCAGCGGGGGGGCCAGTGAGCAGTTCTTC. It translates to CASSQVISGGASEQFF.